Presented here are 11 T cell receptor beta chains from one specimen sequenced in a study of blood T cell repertoires in COVID-19. Method: immunoSEQ multiplex PCR; TCRdb's copy keeps in-frame clones and lacks some. The data show 250,000 to 400,000 clones, with about 91% seen just once and 1.5% to 2% held by the top ten. Sequencing input: peripheral blood. These receptors all stem from a woman between 25 and 40 years old with COVID-19, enrolled during active disease.

The J gene is TRBJ2-5, the V gene TRBV25-1; possible D gene TRBD1, 5 bases. The V end was cut by 6 bases, the J end by 0 bases, with 14 bases between. The length of the CDR3 is 15 residues. Germline CDR1 reads MGHDK; CDR2 reads SYGVNS. This CDR3 reads CASSSHRPYQETQYF. The DNA for the CDR3 is TGTGCCAGCAGCTCGCACAGGCCGTACCAAGAGACCCAGTACTTC.

This rearrangement joins TRBV18 to TRBJ1-2; TRBD1 matches 9 bases. CDR3 length equals 15 residues. With V trimmed by 5 bases and J by 0 bases, 4 bases remained unmatched. Germline loops: CDR1 KGHSH, CDR2 LQKENI. The CDR3 region is CASSEQGASNYGYTF. CDR3 sequence (DNA): TGTGCCAGCTCAGAACAGGGGGCGTCTAACTATGGCTACACCTTC.

V gene TRBV5-1 combines with J gene TRBJ1-5, with D possibly matching TRBD1 (5 bases). V dropped 4 bases and J dropped 0 bases, with 11 bases sitting between them. CDR1 is SGHRS and CDR2 is YFSETQ in the germline V gene. There are 15 residues in the CDR3. The CDR3 coding sequence is TGCGCCAGCAGCCCGGGGGATTTTAGCAATCAGCCCCAGCATTTT. Amino acid sequence: CASSPGDFSNQPQHF. The variable domain in full, completed from reference TRBV5-1 and TRBJ1-5, reads KAGVTQTPRYLIKTRGQQVTLSCSPISGHRSVSWYQQTPGQGLQFLFEYFSETQRNKGNFPGRFSGRQFSNSRSEMNVSTLELGDSALYLCASSPGDFSNQPQHFGDGTRLSIL.

V and J are TRBV19 and TRBJ1-1; 10 bases are a match to TRBD1. J lost 1 base, V lost 10 bases, and 12 bases had no gene match. This CDR3 has 16 amino acids. The germline gives CDR1 LNHDA, CDR2 SQIVND (reference sequence). The CDR3 protein is CATSPGQGPPNTEAFF. Written as DNA, the CDR3 is TGTGCCACAAGCCCGGGACAGGGGCCACCGAACACTGAAGCTTTCTTT.

The chain joins TRBV7-9 to TRBJ2-3; D is uncertain. The CDR3 loop spans 14 amino acids. Germline lookup yields CDR1 SEHNR and CDR2 FQNEAQ (reference sequence). Trimming removed 0 bases from V and 0 bases from J, with 4 bases in between. CDR3 DNA sequence: TGTGCCAGCAGCTTAGCTATTAGCACAGATACGCAGTATTTT. It codes for CASSLAISTDTQYF. The whole variable domain, filled in from reference TRBV7-9 and TRBJ2-3, reads DTGVSQNPRHKITKRGQNVTFRCDPISEHNRLYWYRQTLGQGPEFLTYFQNEAQLEKSRLLSDRFSAERPKGSFSTLEIQRTEQGDSAMYLCASSLAISTDTQYFGPGTRLTVL.

The CDR3 here is CASSPPRGVLGTGELFF. The CDR3 nucleotides are TGTGCCAGTAGTCCCCCCCGGGGGGTATTGGGCACCGGGGAGCTGTTTTTT. J is TRBJ2-2 and V is TRBV19, with 7 bases fitting TRBD2. Trimming cost V 5 bases and J 4 bases; bases outside gene matches: 13. This CDR3 spans 17 amino acids. Per germline, CDR1 LNHDA and CDR2 SQIVND (reference sequence).

This clone was seen a single time. V gene TRBV6-5 combines with J gene TRBJ1-2; no clear D gene. The germline V and J ends were trimmed by 7 bases and 4 bases, with 16 bases remaining between them. This CDR3 is 14 amino acids long. Germline CDR1 MNHEY, CDR2 SVGAGI. CDR3 in DNA: TGTGCCAGCACCCCCAGTGTAGCCTCCTATGGCTACACCTTC. The encoded protein is CASTPSVASYGYTF.

V usage is TRBV4-1 and J usage is TRBJ2-5, with TRBD2 identical over 8 bases. From germline, CDR1 is MGHRA and CDR2 YSYEKL. Losses at the gene ends were 0 bases for V and 5 bases for J; bases not matched to a gene: 14. The CDR3 spans 18 residues. CDR3 sequence (DNA): TGCGCCAGCAGCCAAGATCGCGCGGGGGGTCTAGGGTGGGAGACCCAGTACTTC. This translates into CASSQDRAGGLGWETQYF.

This chain joins TRBV27 and TRBJ1-2; a possible D gene is TRBD1 (6 bases). V was trimmed by 5 bases and J by 2 bases, leaving 21 bases between them. Germline CDR1 reads MNHEY; CDR2 reads SMNVEV (reference sequence). There are 17 residues in the CDR3. The DNA of the CDR3 is TGTGCCAGCAGTCTCGCCATCACCGGGACAAAGAACTATGGCTACACCTTC. Protein product: CASSLAITGTKNYGYTF.

This clone was seen a single time. The J gene is TRBJ1-1, the V gene TRBV4-1, with D maybe TRBD1 (5 bases). The CDR3 loop spans 15 amino acids. Looked up from germline, CDR1 is MGHRA and CDR2 is YSYEKL. V lost 4 bases to trimming and J lost 0 bases, with 12 bases between them. The chain's CDR3 is CASSPRRGMNTEAFF. CDR3 bases: TGCGCCAGCAGCCCACGTCGGGGGATGAACACTGAAGCTTTCTTT.

V and J are TRBV4-2 and TRBJ2-2; D may be TRBD2 (6 bases). Per the germline V gene, CDR1 is LGHNA and CDR2 is YNFKEQ. This CDR3 is 13 amino acids long. Trimming took off 6 bases at V and 5 bases at J, with 10 bases between the two ends. CDR3 sequence reads: CASRGGLTGELFF. The DNA of the CDR3 is TGTGCCAGCAGGGGGGGACTGACCGGGGAGCTGTTTTTT.